This TCR beta chain was identified during a study of cytotoxic CD8 clonotypes in ibrutinib-treated CLL. V was clipped by 0 bases and J by 3 bases, with 5 bases between them. The germline gives CDR1 MGHRA, CDR2 YSYEKL. CDR3 length equals 13 residues. Target depth was 1 in 200,000 to 1 in 1 million T cells, about 10x per clonotype. Clones were sequenced by immunoSEQ multiplex PCR, and TCRdb holds only the in-frame ones, with some missing. The sample shows about 86,000 clones, more than 70% of them seen only once. The genes are TRBV4-1 and TRBJ1-1, with D unresolved. The receptor comes from a human donor with chronic lymphocytic leukemia. The sample in question was PBMCs, obtained before ibrutinib treatment. The CDR3 bases are TGCGCCAGCAGCCAAGACAGTGACACTGAAGCTTTCTTT. Protein sequence: CASSQDSDTEAFF.